The rows below give T cell receptor beta chains drawn from one sample of a study of T cell responses to AZD1222 COVID-19 vaccine. Measured with immunoSEQ multiplex PCR; TCRdb has only the in-frame clones, and not every one. The sample lists about 97,000 clones; about 88% were seen once. Sequenced material: peripheral blood, taken on day 0 of AZD1222 vaccination. All receptors derive from an adult in good health. Both conserved end residues are part of each CDR3. Fields, in order: CDR3 protein, CDR3 DNA, clone size, D gene, V gene, J gene. The D gene is left open where the match is weak. Some rows mark clone size as missing; the rest say once, few, many or name a class of expanded clone.

CASSLSREDRGRGNYGYTF	TGTGCCAGCAGCTTATCCCGGGAGGACAGGGGGCGCGGGAACTATGGCTACACCTTC	.	TRBD1	TRBV7-8	TRBJ1-2
CASSDSNTEAFF	TGTGCCAGCAGTGACAGTAACACTGAAGCTTTCTTT	.	.	TRBV2	TRBJ1-1
CASSPGQSNYGYTF	TGTGCCAGCTCACCCGGACAGTCCAACTATGGCTACACCTTC	.	.	TRBV18	TRBJ1-2
CSATDRVSYNEQFF	TGCAGTGCTACTGACAGGGTGAGCTACAATGAGCAGTTCTTC	.	TRBD1	TRBV20-1	TRBJ2-1
CASSLGFSGNTIYF	TGTGCCAGCAGCCTGGGGTTCTCTGGAAACACCATATATTTT	.	.	TRBV11-2	TRBJ1-3
CASSFVGLGGEQFF	TGTGCCAGCAGTTTTGTAGGCCTGGGCGGTGAGCAGTTCTTC	.	.	TRBV28	TRBJ2-1
CASSALNTEAFF	TGTGCCAGCAGCGCCTTGAACACTGAAGCTTTCTTT	.	.	TRBV7-9	TRBJ1-1
CAIRRYSGETQYF	TGTGCCATCAGGCGGTATAGCGGAGAGACCCAGTACTTC	.	.	TRBV10-3	TRBJ2-5
CASSLSENTEAFF	TGTGCTAGCAGCCTGTCGGAGAACACTGAAGCTTTCTTT	.	.	TRBV7-7	TRBJ1-1
CASSPKSGRAGQGEQFF	TGTGCCAGCAGTCCCAAATCCGGTAGAGCGGGTCAGGGTGAGCAGTTCTTC	.	.	TRBV7-2	TRBJ2-1
CASRVGDRGVIGAFF	TGTGCCAGCAGGGTTGGCGACAGGGGCGTTATTGGTGCTTTCTTT	.	TRBD1	TRBV5-8	TRBJ1-1
CAWSPRDRGRLNNQPQHF	TGTGCCTGGAGTCCTCGGGACAGGGGGCGTCTGAACAATCAGCCCCAGCATTTT	.	TRBD1	TRBV30	TRBJ1-5
CASSSGTGDGYTF	TGTGCCAGCAGCAGCGGGACAGGGGATGGCTACACCTTC	.	TRBD1	TRBV7-9	TRBJ1-2
CASSSTGPDSPLHF	TGTGCCAGCAGCTCGACAGGGCCCGATTCACCCCTCCACTTT	.	TRBD1	TRBV7-3	TRBJ1-6
CASTPADRGTGELFF	TGTGCCAGTACCCCCGCAGACAGGGGGACCGGGGAGCTGTTTTTT	.	TRBD1	TRBV19	TRBJ2-2
CASRQGNTEAFF	TGCGCCAGCAGACAGGGGAACACTGAAGCTTTCTTT	.	.	TRBV10-2	TRBJ1-1
CASSFSWGDKEQYF	TGTGCCAGCAGTTTTTCCTGGGGAGATAAGGAGCAGTACTTC	few	.	TRBV27	TRBJ2-7
CASSRTGGLGQPQHF	TGTGCCAGCAGCAGGACAGGGGGCTTGGGTCAGCCCCAGCATTTT	.	TRBD1	TRBV5-5	TRBJ1-5
CASSPGTGGVMNTEAFF	TGTGCCAGCTCCCCCGGGACAGGGGGAGTGATGAACACTGAAGCTTTCTTT	.	TRBD1	TRBV18	TRBJ1-1
CASSWGQRDYGYTF	TGTGCCAGCAGTTGGGGCCAAAGGGACTATGGCTACACCTTC	.	.	TRBV28	TRBJ1-2
CASSPDLASPLHF	TGTGCCAGCTCACCGGATTTGGCTTCACCCCTCCACTTT	.	.	TRBV18	TRBJ1-6
CASSNRQGWNGYTF	TGTGCCAGCAGCAATAGGCAGGGCTGGAATGGCTACACCTTC	.	.	TRBV6-5	TRBJ1-2
CASRGVHVYEQYF	TGTGCCAGCAGGGGGGTCCACGTCTACGAGCAGTACTTC	once	.	TRBV2	TRBJ2-7
CASSLGNTGELFF	TGTGCCAGCAGCTTAGGAAACACCGGGGAGCTGTTTTTT	.	.	TRBV7-2	TRBJ2-2
CASSRASPVGDDSPLHF	TGTGCCAGCTCACGAGCATCGCCCGTGGGGGACGATTCACCCCTCCACTTT	.	.	TRBV18	TRBJ1-6
CASSLGPVDGYTF	TGTGCCAGCAGTTTGGGTCCGGTGGATGGCTACACCTTC	.	.	TRBV12-3/TRBV12-4	TRBJ1-2